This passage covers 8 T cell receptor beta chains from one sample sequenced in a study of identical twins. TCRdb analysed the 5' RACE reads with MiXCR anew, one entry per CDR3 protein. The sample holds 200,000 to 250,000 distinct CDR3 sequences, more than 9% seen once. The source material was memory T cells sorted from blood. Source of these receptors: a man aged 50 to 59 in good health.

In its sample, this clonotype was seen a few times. The CDR3 spells CASTLGGQGVNEKLFF. DNA for the CDR3: TGCGCCAGCACATTAGGAGGACAGGGGGTGAATGAAAAACTGTTTTTT. The rearrangement joins TRBV5-1 to TRBJ1-4, with 10 bases aligning to TRBD1. Germline values: CDR1 SGHRS, CDR2 YFSETQ. The CDR3 length is 16 residues. V lost 6 bases to trimming and J lost 5 bases; unmatched junction nucleotides: 10.

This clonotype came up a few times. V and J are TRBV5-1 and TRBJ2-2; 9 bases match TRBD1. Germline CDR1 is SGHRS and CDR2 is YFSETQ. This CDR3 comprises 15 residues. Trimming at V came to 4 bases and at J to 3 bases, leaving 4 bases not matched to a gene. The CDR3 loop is CASSKGQGDTGELFF. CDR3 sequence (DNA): TGCGCCAGCAGCAAGGGACAGGGTGACACCGGGGAGCTGTTTTTT.

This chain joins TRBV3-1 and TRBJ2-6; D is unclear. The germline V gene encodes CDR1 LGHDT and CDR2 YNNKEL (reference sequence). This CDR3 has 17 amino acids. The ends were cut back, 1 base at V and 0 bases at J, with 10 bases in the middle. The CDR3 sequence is CASSQAGRFSGANVLTF. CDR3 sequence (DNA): TGTGCCAGCAGCCAAGCCGGAAGGTTCTCTGGGGCCAACGTCCTGACTTTC.

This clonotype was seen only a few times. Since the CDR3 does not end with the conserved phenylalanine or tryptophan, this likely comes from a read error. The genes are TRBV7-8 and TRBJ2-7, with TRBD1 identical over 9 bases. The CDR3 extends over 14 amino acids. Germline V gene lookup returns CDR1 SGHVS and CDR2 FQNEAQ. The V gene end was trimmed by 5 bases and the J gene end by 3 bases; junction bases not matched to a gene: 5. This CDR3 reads CASSPRQGVYEQYL. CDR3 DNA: TGTGCCAGCAGCCCCCGACAGGGGGTCTACGAGCAGTACCTC.

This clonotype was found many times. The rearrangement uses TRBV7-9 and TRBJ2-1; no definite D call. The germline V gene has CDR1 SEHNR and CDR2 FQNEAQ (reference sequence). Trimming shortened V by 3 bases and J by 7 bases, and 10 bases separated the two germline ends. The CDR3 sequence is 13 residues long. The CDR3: CASSFPARNEQFF. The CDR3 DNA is TGTGCCAGCAGCTTCCCGGCGCGGAATGAGCAGTTCTTC.

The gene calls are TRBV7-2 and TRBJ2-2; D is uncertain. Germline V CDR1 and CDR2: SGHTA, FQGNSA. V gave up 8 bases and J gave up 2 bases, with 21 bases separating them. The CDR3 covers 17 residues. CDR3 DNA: TGTGCCAGCCCCAACGCCCCGGCAGCCTTCAACACCGGGGAGCTGTTTTTT. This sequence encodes CASPNAPAAFNTGELFF.

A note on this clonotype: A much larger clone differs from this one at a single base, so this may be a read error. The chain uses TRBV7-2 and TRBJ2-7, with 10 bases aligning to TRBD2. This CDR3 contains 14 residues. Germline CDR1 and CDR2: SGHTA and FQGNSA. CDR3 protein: CASSWGLASSEQYF. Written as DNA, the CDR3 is TGTGCCAGCAGCTGGGGACTAGCGTCCTCCGAGCAGTACTTC.

The CDR3 DNA follows: TGTGCCAGCAGGCGGGGACAGGGGGGTACCGGGGAGCTGTTTTTT. It codes for CASRRGQGGTGELFF. The V and J genes are TRBV7-6 and TRBJ2-2; 11 nucleotides align to TRBD1. In germline, CDR1 is SGHVS, CDR2 FNYEAQ. The CDR3 extends over 15 amino acids. The J segment lost 5 bases and the V segment lost 6 bases, leaving 5 bases of the junction unmatched.